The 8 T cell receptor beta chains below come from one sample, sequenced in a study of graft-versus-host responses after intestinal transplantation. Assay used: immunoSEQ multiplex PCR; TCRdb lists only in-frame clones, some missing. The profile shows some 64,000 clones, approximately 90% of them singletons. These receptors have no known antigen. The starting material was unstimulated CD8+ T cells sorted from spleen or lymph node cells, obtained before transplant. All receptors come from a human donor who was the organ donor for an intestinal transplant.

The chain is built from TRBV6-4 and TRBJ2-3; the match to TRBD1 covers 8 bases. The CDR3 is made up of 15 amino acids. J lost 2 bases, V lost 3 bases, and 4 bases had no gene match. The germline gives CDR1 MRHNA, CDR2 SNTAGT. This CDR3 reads CASSEGQADTDTQYF. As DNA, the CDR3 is TGTGCCAGCAGTGAGGGACAGGCCGACACAGATACGCAGTATTTT.

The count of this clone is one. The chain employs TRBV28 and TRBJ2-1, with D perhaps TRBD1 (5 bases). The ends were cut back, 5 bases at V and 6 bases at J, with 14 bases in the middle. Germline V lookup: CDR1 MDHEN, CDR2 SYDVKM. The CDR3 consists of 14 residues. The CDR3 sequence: CASSRGGAANEQFF. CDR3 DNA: TGTGCCAGCAGTCGAGGTGGGGCCGCCAATGAGCAGTTCTTC.

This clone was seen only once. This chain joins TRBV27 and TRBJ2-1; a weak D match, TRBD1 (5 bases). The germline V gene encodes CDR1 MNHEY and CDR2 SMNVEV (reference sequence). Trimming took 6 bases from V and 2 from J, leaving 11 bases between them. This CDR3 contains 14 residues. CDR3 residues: CASSPQGTYNEQFF. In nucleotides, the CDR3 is TGTGCCAGCAGCCCGCAGGGAACCTACAATGAGCAGTTCTTC.

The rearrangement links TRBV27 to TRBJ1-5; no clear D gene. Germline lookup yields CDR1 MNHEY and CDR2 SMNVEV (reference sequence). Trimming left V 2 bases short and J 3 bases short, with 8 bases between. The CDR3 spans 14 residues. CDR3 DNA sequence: TGTGCCAGCAGTTTAACCAGTTTCAATCAGCCCCAGCATTTT. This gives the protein CASSLTSFNQPQHF.

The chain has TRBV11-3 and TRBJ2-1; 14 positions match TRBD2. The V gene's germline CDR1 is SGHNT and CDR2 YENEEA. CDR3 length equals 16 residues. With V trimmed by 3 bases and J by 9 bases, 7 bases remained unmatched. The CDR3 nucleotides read TGTGCCAGCAGCTTTTGGGGACTAGCGGGAGCGACTGAGCAGTTCTTC. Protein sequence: CASSFWGLAGATEQFF.

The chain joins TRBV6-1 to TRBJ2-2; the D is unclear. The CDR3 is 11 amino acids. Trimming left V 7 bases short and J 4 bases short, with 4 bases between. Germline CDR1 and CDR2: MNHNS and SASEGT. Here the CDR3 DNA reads TGTGCCAGCACGGGCACCGGGGAGCTGTTTTTT. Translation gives CASTGTGELFF.

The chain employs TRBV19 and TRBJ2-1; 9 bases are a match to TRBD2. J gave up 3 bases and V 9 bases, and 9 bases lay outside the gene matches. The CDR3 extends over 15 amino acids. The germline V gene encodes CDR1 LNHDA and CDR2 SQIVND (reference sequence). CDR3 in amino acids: CASTLLAGNYNEQFF. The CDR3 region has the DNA TGTGCCAGCACTCTCCTAGCGGGGAACTACAATGAGCAGTTCTTC.

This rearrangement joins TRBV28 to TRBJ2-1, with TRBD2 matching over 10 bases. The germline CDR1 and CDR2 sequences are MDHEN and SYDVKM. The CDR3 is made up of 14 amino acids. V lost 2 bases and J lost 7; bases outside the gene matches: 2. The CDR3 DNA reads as TGTGCCAGCAGTTTAGCTAGCGGGAGAAATGAGCAGTTCTTC. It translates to CASSLASGRNEQFF. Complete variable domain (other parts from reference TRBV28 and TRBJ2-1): DVKVTQSSRYLVKRTGEKVFLECVQDMDHENMFWYRQDPGLGLRLIYFSYDVKMKEKGDIPEGYSVSREKKERFSLILESASTNQTSMYLCASSLASGRNEQFFGPGTRLTVL.